This TCR beta chain is from a study of blood T cell repertoires in COVID-19. Whole-study context: PBMCs, B-cell-depleted T cells, or T cells were the source of the cDNA or gDNA that made up the material.

Sequencing was performed with immunoSEQ multiplex PCR; in TCRdb, only in-frame clones are kept and a portion is missing. Among a few hundred thousand clones listed, approximately 89% were seen once. Trimming shortened V by 4 bases and J by 5 bases, and 18 bases separated the two germline ends. The CDR3 has 16 amino acids. Germline values: CDR1 SGHDT, CDR2 YYEEEE. This rearrangement joins TRBV5-6 to TRBJ2-2; TRBD2 is a possible D gene (7 bases). Input material: PBMCs or T cells enriched from blood (not recorded which). The sequence was collected from a woman in her 40s with acute COVID-19. CDR3 DNA: TGTGCCAGCAGCCCTCTCGCTAGGGGGGGTACCGGGGAGCTGTTTTTT. As protein: CASSPLARGGTGELFF.